One and the same sample provided the 16 T cell receptor beta chains below, sequenced in a study of blood T cell repertoires in COVID-19. Here immunoSEQ multiplex PCR was the method, and the copy in TCRdb shows in-frame clones only, minus some. The table lists some 150,000 clones, around 83% of them singletons. The material sequenced was peripheral blood. The receptor set was obtained from a human donor with acute or convalescent COVID-19. The donor label of this sample is uncertain.

This clone was seen a single time. The chain combines TRBV27 with TRBJ1-1; 7 positions match TRBD1. The length of the CDR3 is 15 residues. V lost 5 bases, J lost 4 bases, and 10 bases stayed unmatched. Germline CDR1 MNHEY, CDR2 SMNVEV (reference sequence). This CDR3 is CASSQTRTGATEAFF. The CDR3 DNA reads as TGTGCCAGCAGTCAGACCCGTACAGGGGCCACTGAAGCTTTCTTT.

This chain connects TRBV4-3 to TRBJ1-2; D perhaps matches TRBD1 (5 bases). There are 13 residues in the CDR3. The V gene lost 0 bases and the J gene lost 8 bases, with 10 bases spanning the gap. The germline V gene has CDR1 LGHNA and CDR2 YSLEER. The DNA for the CDR3 is TGCGCCAGCAGCCAAGAACTCCGGGGGGGCTACACCTTC. Amino acid sequence: CASSQELRGGYTF.

This clone appeared a single time. V and J are TRBV9 and TRBJ2-3; 7 bases match TRBD2. The length of the CDR3 is 14 residues. The V gene's germline CDR1 is SGDLS and CDR2 YYNGEE. The V gene end was trimmed by 3 bases and the J gene end by 4 bases; junction bases not matched to a gene: 5. The CDR3 DNA sequence: TGTGCCAGCAGCGCCGGACTAGTTCCAGATACGCAGTATTTT. Amino acids: CASSAGLVPDTQYF. Variable domain in full (rest from reference TRBV9 and TRBJ2-3): DSGVTQTPKHLITATGQRVTLRCSPRSGDLSVYWYQQSLDQGLQFLIQYYNGEERAKGNILERFSAQQFPDLHSELNLSSLELGDSALYFCASSAGLVPDTQYFGPGTRLTVL.

This clone appeared a single time. This chain links TRBV19 with TRBJ2-1; 12 bases align to TRBD2. This CDR3 spans 18 amino acids. Trimming took 8 bases from V and 2 from J; bases not matched to a gene: 13. The V gene's germline CDR1 is LNHDA and CDR2 SQIVND (reference sequence). The CDR3 sequence is CASQKGLAGSITYNEQFF. The DNA of the CDR3 is TGTGCCAGTCAGAAAGGACTAGCGGGGTCGATTACCTACAATGAGCAGTTCTTC.

The chain links TRBV19 to TRBJ1-3; D ambiguous. CDR3 size: 15 residues. CDR1 is LNHDA and CDR2 is SQIVND in the germline V gene (reference sequence). The V end lost 1 base, the J end lost 4 bases, and 11 bases lay between the germline ends. CDR3 sequence reads: CASSIGQTGGNTIYF. The CDR3 coding sequence is TGTGCCAGTAGTATAGGACAAACCGGCGGAAACACCATATATTTT. Full variable domain (missing parts from reference TRBV19 and TRBJ1-3): DGGITQSPKYLFRKEGQNVTLSCEQNLNHDAMYWYRQDPGQGLRLIYYSQIVNDFQKGDIAEGYSVSREKKESFPLTVTSAQKNPTAFYLCASSIGQTGGNTIYFGEGSWLTVV.

The chain employs TRBV14 and TRBJ1-2; D call uncertain. The V end lost 0 bases, the J end lost 4 bases, and 6 bases lay between the germline ends. The V gene's germline CDR1 is SGHDN and CDR2 FVKESK. The CDR3 is made up of 13 amino acids. In nucleotides, the CDR3 is TGTGCCAGCAGCCAAGACAGGCCCTATGGCTACACCTTC. Translation gives CASSQDRPYGYTF.

This clone came up a few times. The V and J genes are TRBV5-6 and TRBJ2-5; D gene uncertain. Germline V gene data show CDR1 as SGHDT and CDR2 as YYEEEE. V shed 5 bases and J shed 4 bases, with 18 bases lying between them. The CDR3 has 15 residues. The CDR3 loop is CASSPGGILRETQYF. The CDR3 DNA reads as TGTGCCAGCAGTCCGGGTGGCATCCTCCGAGAGACCCAGTACTTC.

On this clone: A read error may account for a junction end that differs from germline. The chain couples TRBV6-2 or TRBV6-3 to TRBJ1-3; D is unclear. CDR1 is MNHEY, CDR2 SVGEGT, per germline. The CDR3 extends over 16 amino acids. CDR3 protein: CASNYRYPSSGNTIYF. Here the CDR3 DNA reads TGTGCCAGCAATTACCGATACCCGAGCTCTGGAAACACCATATATTTT.

The chain has TRBV28 and TRBJ1-6, with a tentative D call TRBD1 (5 bases). CDR3 length equals 13 residues. The germline CDR1 and CDR2 sequences are MDHEN and SYDVKM. Trimming shortened V by 3 bases and J by 9 bases, and 9 bases separated the two germline ends. The CDR3: CASSFARGSPLHF. As DNA, the CDR3 is TGTGCCAGCAGTTTCGCTAGGGGTTCACCCCTCCACTTT.

This chain links TRBV7-2 with TRBJ1-1; tentatively, D is TRBD1 (6 bases). Germline CDR1 and CDR2: SGHTA and FQGNSA. V was cut by 5 bases and J by 5 bases, with 15 bases left in between. This CDR3 is 14 amino acids long. The CDR3 reads CASSLDSAVTEAFF. The CDR3 bases are TGTGCCAGCAGCCTGGACAGTGCGGTGACTGAAGCTTTCTTT.

The J gene is TRBJ2-6, the V gene TRBV19, with D possibly TRBD2 on 5 matching bases. V was clipped by 7 bases and J by 4 bases, with 14 bases between them. There are 15 residues in the CDR3. The germline V gene encodes CDR1 LNHDA and CDR2 SQIVND (reference sequence). The CDR3 region is CASTQEVAGANVLTF. CDR3 sequence (DNA): TGTGCCAGTACCCAGGAGGTGGCCGGGGCCAACGTCCTGACTTTC.

The rearrangement joins TRBV7-8 to TRBJ1-5; no clear D. This CDR3 comprises 14 residues. V was pared by 1 base and J by 6 bases, with 10 bases between. Per the germline V gene, CDR1 is SGHVS and CDR2 is FQNEAQ. The CDR3 sequence: CASSLERVSQPQHF. The CDR3 nucleotides are TGTGCCAGCAGCTTAGAGAGGGTGAGTCAGCCCCAGCATTTT.

The chain carries TRBV18 and TRBJ2-5; tentatively, D is TRBD2 (6 bases). CDR1 is KGHSH and CDR2 is LQKENI in the germline V gene. The length of the CDR3 is 13 residues. V lost 3 bases and J lost 5, with 10 bases in between. DNA of the CDR3: TGTGCCAGCTCACCGACGGGGAGGGAGACCCAGTACTTC. Protein sequence: CASSPTGRETQYF.

J is TRBJ2-3 and V is TRBV5-5; perhaps TRBD2 as D (6 bases). This CDR3 is 14 amino acids long. The germline V gene encodes CDR1 SGHKS and CDR2 YYEKEE (reference sequence). The V and J ends lost 4 bases and 4 bases respectively, with 13 bases between them. The CDR3 here is CASSLTAGADTQYF. The CDR3 nucleotides are TGTGCCAGCAGCCTGACAGCGGGCGCAGATACGCAGTATTTT.

This sequence joins TRBV19 and TRBJ2-2; D unresolved. Deletions cut 1 base from V and 4 bases from J, with 10 bases between. This CDR3 is built from 15 residues. The germline V gene has CDR1 LNHDA and CDR2 SQIVND (reference sequence). Here the CDR3 reads CASSIGLVSTGELFF. CDR3 nucleotides: TGTGCCAGTAGTATAGGCCTAGTTAGCACCGGGGAGCTGTTTTTT.

The chain joins TRBV5-1 to TRBJ1-1, with D hard to call. The germline CDR1 and CDR2 sequences are SGHRS and YFSETQ. The CDR3 extends over 13 amino acids. V lost 0 bases and J lost 1, with 4 bases in between. The chain's CDR3 is CASSLVANTEAFF. The CDR3, as DNA: TGCGCCAGCAGCTTGGTGGCGAACACTGAAGCTTTCTTT.